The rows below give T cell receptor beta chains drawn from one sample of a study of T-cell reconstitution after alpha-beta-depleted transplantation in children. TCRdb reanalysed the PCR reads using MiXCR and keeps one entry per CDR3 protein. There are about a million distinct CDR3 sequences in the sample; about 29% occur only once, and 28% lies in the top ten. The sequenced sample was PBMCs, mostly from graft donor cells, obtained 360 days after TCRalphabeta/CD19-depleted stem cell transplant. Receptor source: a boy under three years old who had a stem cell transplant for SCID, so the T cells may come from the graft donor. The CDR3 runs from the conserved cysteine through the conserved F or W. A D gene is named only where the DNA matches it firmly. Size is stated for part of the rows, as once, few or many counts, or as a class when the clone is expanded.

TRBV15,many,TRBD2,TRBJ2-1,CATSSPSGGAYNEQFF,TGTGCCACCAGCAGTCCTAGCGGGGGAGCTTACAATGAGCAGTTCTTC
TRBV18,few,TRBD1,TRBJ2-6,CASSPFLTGGSGANVLTF,TGTGCCAGCTCACCTTTTCTTACAGGGGGCTCTGGGGCCAACGTCCTGACTTTC
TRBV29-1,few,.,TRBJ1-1,CSVEGVRGNTEAFF,TGCAGCGTTGAAGGGGTCAGGGGGAACACTGAAGCTTTCTTT
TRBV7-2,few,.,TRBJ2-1,CAVSTPGGYNEQFF,TGTGCCGTCTCGACCCCGGGTGGATATAATGAGCAGTTCTTC
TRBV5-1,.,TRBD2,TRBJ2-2,CASSTSGGLNTGELFF,TGCGCCAGCTCTACTAGCGGGGGATTGAACACCGGGGAGCTGTTTTTT
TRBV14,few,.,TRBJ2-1,CASSQGGPGSPYNEQFF,TGTGCCAGCAGCCAAGGCGGTCCAGGGAGTCCCTACAATGAGCAGTTCTTC
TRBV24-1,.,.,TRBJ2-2,CATSDPPTANTGELFF,TGTGCCACCAGTGATCCCCCCACAGCGAACACCGGGGAGCTGTTTTTT
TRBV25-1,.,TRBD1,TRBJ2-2,CASRTGKGGELFF,TGTGCCAGCAGGACAGGGAAGGGCGGGGAGCTGTTTTTT
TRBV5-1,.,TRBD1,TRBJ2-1,CASSLPGQRYNEQFF,TGCGCCAGCAGCTTACCGGGACAGAGGTACAATGAGCAGTTCTTC
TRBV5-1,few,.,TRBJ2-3,CASSLVAGGLMITDTQYF,TGCGCCAGCAGCTTGGTCGCCGGGGGCCTAATGATCACAGATACGCAGTATTTT
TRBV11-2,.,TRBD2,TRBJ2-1,CASSFSPAGGLDEQFF,TGTGCCAGCAGCTTTTCCCCAGCGGGGGGTTTAGATGAGCAGTTCTTC
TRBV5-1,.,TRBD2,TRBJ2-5,CASSLMGLAVRETQYF,TGCGCCAGCAGCTTGATGGGACTAGCGGTCCGGGAGACCCAGTACTTC
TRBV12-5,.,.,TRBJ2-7,CASALGLDPNEQYF,TGTGCTAGTGCCCTAGGGCTGGACCCCAACGAGCAGTACTTC
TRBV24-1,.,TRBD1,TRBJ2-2,CATSDSDRVDTGELFF,TGTGCCACCAGTGATTCGGACAGGGTGGACACCGGGGAGCTGTTTTTT
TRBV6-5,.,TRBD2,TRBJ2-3,CASSLAGGVLDTQYF,TGTGCCAGCAGTTTGGCGGGGGGGGTTCTAGATACGCAGTATTTT
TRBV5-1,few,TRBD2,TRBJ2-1,CASSLTGTTYNEQFF,TGCGCCAGCAGCTTGACCGGGACTACCTACAATGAGCAGTTCTTC
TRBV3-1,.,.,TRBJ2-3,CTFCPFGGLSTDTQYF,TGTACCTTCTGCCCCTTCGGGGGATTGAGCACAGATACGCAGTATTTT
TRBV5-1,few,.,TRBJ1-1,CASSHGRFTEAFF,TGCGCCAGCAGCCATGGACGGTTCACTGAAGCTTTCTTT
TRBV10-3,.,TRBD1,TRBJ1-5,CAISERQGEIGPQHF,TGTGCCATCAGTGAGCGACAGGGGGAAATCGGGCCCCAGCATTTT
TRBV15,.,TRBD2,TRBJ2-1,CATSLGLAGGRQFF,TGTGCCACCAGCCTTGGACTAGCGGGGGGGCGACAGTTCTTC
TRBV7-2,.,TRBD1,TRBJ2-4,CASSRDRKDIQYF,TGTGCCAGCAGCAGGGACAGAAAGGACATTCAGTACTTC
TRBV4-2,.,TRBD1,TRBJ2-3,CASSPRDRGSRDTQYF,TGTGCCAGCAGCCCGCGGGACAGGGGTTCCCGGGATACGCAGTATTTT
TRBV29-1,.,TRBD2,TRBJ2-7,CSVKPSGGYEQYF,TGCAGCGTTAAGCCTAGCGGGGGGTACGAGCAGTACTTC
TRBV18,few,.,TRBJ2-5,CASSPLRGAQETQYF,TGTGCCAGCTCACCCCTACGGGGGGCTCAAGAGACCCAGTACTTC
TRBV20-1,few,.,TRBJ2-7,CSAINRRGLTYEQYF,TGCAGTGCTATAAACAGGCGCGGCTTAACCTACGAGCAGTACTTC
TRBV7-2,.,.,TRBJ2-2,CASSSGSLASGELFF,TGTGCCAGCAGCTCGGGATCCCTTGCGAGCGGGGAGCTGTTTTTT
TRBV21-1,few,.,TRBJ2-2,CASSKGGTEQTGELFF,TGTGCCAGCAGCAAAGGGGGGACAGAACAAACCGGGGAGCTGTTTTTT